This T cell receptor (beta chain) is drawn from a study of T cell repertoires in cytomegalovirus infection. The wider study: Public signatures in TCR beta pointed to CMV infection and matching HLA type. Study-level findings and limits: The study identified carriers of CMV plus the relevant HLA from cumulative public TCR beta family frequency. CMV-specific HLA-C-restricted TCR beta clonotypes dominated the ex vivo response.

The CDR3 extends over 16 residues, inclusive of both ends. The germline CDR1 and CDR2 sequences are SEHNR and FQNEAQ (reference sequence). Of note for this clonotype: Its cognate antigen is unknown. This sequence may be a read error, since a much larger clone differs from it by one base. The limits of the CDR3 on the DNA are not certain, so only TCRdb's listed CDR3 is given.

TCRdb processed the reads anew with MiXCR; each CDR3 protein has one entry. In the table there are roughly 720,000 distinct CDR3 sequences, 35% to 40% of which are singletons. The chain joins TRBV7-9 to TRBJ2-1; TRBD1, the D gene given by the table, was not confirmed from the DNA. Sequencing input: PBMCs. This clonotype originated in a human donor in good health (CMV status not recorded). Some clones in this sample may be carry-over from other donors' samples. CDR3 amino acids: CASSLVFGQGANEKFF.